This T cell receptor beta chain was observed in a study of blood T cell repertoires in COVID-19. Study at large: From T cells, B-cell-depleted T cells, or PBMCs came the material, which was cDNA or gDNA.

Germline CDR1 reads LNHDA; CDR2 reads SQIVND (reference sequence). This CDR3 spans 19 amino acids. Unmatched junction bases numbered 13, after V lost 6 bases and J lost 0 bases. The data were produced by immunoSEQ multiplex PCR, yet TCRdb's version contains in-frame clones alone and is incomplete. The repertoire holds 20,000 to 30,000 clones, with about 76% as singletons. Sequenced material: peripheral blood. V gene TRBV19 combines with J gene TRBJ2-1, with 11 nucleotides matching TRBD2. This TCR derives from an older man with active or convalescent COVID-19. The chain's CDR3 is CASSARPSGGISSYNEQFF. For the CDR3, the DNA is TGTGCCAGTAGCGCCCGGCCTAGCGGGGGGATAAGCTCCTACAATGAGCAGTTCTTC. Complete variable domain (other parts from reference TRBV19 and TRBJ2-1): DGGITQSPKYLFRKEGQNVTLSCEQNLNHDAMYWYRQDPGQGLRLIYYSQIVNDFQKGDIAEGYSVSREKKESFPLTVTSAQKNPTAFYLCASSARPSGGISSYNEQFFGPGTRLTVL.